The 10 T cell receptor beta chains listed next were all sequenced from one sample in a study of OX40 agonist ivuxolimab in advanced cancers. Measured with immunoSEQ multiplex PCR; TCRdb has only the in-frame clones, and not every one. The sample shows just under 65,000 clones, about nine tenths of them seen only once. The source material was CD4+ or CD8+ T cells sorted from blood, sampled in a trial of the OX40 agonist ivuxolimab. Receptors originate from an adult with an advanced solid tumor such as melanoma, head and neck, liver or kidney cancer.

With respect to this clone: One junction end does not reproduce the germline sequence, and a read error may be involved. The DNA of the CDR3 is TGTGCCACCAGTGGTGGAAATACTGAAGCTTTCTTT. This sequence encodes CATSGGNTEAFF. The J gene is TRBJ1-1, the V gene TRBV10-3; no reliable D call. Germline CDR1 reads ENHRY; CDR2 reads SYGVKD. CDR3 length: 12 amino acids.

V is TRBV28 and J is TRBJ2-7; possible D gene TRBD2, 5 bases. Trimming left V 4 bases short and J 2 bases short, with 15 bases between. The CDR3 loop spans 15 amino acids. Germline CDR1 MDHEN, CDR2 SYDVKM. CDR3 residues: CASSSISQRPYEQYF. CDR3 DNA: TGTGCCAGCAGTTCGATCTCCCAGCGGCCCTACGAGCAGTACTTC.

This chain links TRBV4-1 with TRBJ2-7, with 10 nucleotides matching TRBD1. Trimming at V came to 4 bases and at J to 4 bases, leaving 7 bases not matched to a gene. The CDR3 is 15 amino acids. Germline CDR1 MGHRA, CDR2 YSYEKL. CDR3 sequence: CASSLNQDRGYEQYF. CDR3 bases: TGCGCCAGCAGCCTAAACCAGGACAGGGGGTACGAGCAGTACTTC.

The chain recombines TRBV5-6 with TRBJ2-7, with a weak D call TRBD1 (5 bases). Germline V lookup: CDR1 SGHDT, CDR2 YYEEEE. There are 13 residues in the CDR3. V lost 1 base, J lost 5 bases, and 10 bases lay in between. CDR3 region: CASSLRAGNEQYF. The DNA of the CDR3 is TGTGCCAGCAGCTTGAGGGCAGGGAACGAGCAGTACTTC.

The chain is built from TRBV28 and TRBJ2-5, with 13 positions matching TRBD2. This CDR3 region has 16 residues. Germline V gene data show CDR1 as MDHEN and CDR2 as SYDVKM. V lost 6 bases, J lost 5 bases, and 9 bases stayed unmatched. The CDR3 DNA follows: TGTGCCAGCAGCGACACTAGCGGGAGGGCCCGGGAGACCCAGTACTTC. Encoded protein: CASSDTSGRARETQYF.

The V and J genes are TRBV21-1 and TRBJ2-5; the table calls TRBD2, which could not be checked here. TRBV21-1 is listed as a pseudogene. CDR3 length: 13 amino acids. CDR3 DNA: TGTGCCAGCAGCAGTCGGGGGGGAGAGACCCAGTACTTC. This sequence encodes CASSSRGGETQYF.

The chain recombines TRBV6-1 with TRBJ1-3; D might be TRBD1 (6 bases). Germline V gene data show CDR1 as MNHNS and CDR2 as SASEGT. This CDR3 spans 14 amino acids. Between the trimmed V and J ends, which lost 7 bases and 6 bases, there was a span of 16 bases. DNA of the CDR3: TGTGCCAGCATTAAACAGGGAGTTGAAAACACCATATATTTT. Translating gives CASIKQGVENTIYF.

The table lists this clone with a count of one. The rearrangement links TRBV19 to TRBJ1-2; D not resolved. V was cut by 3 bases and J by 3 bases, with 8 bases left in between. The CDR3 is 13 residues long. The germline V gene encodes CDR1 LNHDA and CDR2 SQIVND (reference sequence). The CDR3 loop reads CASSIGRDYGYTF. The CDR3 nucleotides read TGTGCCAGTAGTATCGGGCGCGACTATGGCTACACCTTC.

This clone was observed once. The V gene is TRBV2, the J gene TRBJ2-3; 13 positions match TRBD2. This CDR3 is built from 16 residues. J lost 2 bases, V lost 6 bases, and 5 bases had no gene match. Germline CDR1 is SNHLY and CDR2 is FYNNEI. CDR3: CASREGLAGITDTQYF. CDR3 nucleotide sequence: TGTGCCAGCAGGGAGGGACTAGCGGGAATCACAGATACGCAGTATTTT.

The chain combines TRBV4-2 with TRBJ2-2, with D unclear. The CDR3 contains 14 residues. Germline V CDR1 and CDR2: LGHNA, YNFKEQ. Deletions cut 0 bases from V and 3 bases from J, with 5 bases between. In DNA, the CDR3 is TGTGCCAGCAGCCAAGAGACTGACACCGGGGAGCTGTTTTTT. Encoded protein: CASSQETDTGELFF.